These 25 T cell receptor beta chains were sequenced from one sample in a study of CD8+CD57+ T cells in acquired aplastic anemia. The TCR beta profiling, which covered VDJ combination and CDR3 sequence, was carried out using genomic DNA as the template. TCRdb reprocessed the reads via MiXCR and lists one record per CDR3 protein. The table lists some 92,000 distinct CDR3 sequences, around 70% of them singletons. The authors sequenced patients whose flow cytometry had shown CD8+CD57+ cell expansion. Sequenced input: sorted CD4+, CD8+, or CD8+CD57+ T cells (not recorded which) from PBMCs. All receptors come from a human donor with aplastic anemia.

The chain carries TRBV19 and TRBJ1-5, with D unclear. CDR3 length: 16 residues. Trimming left V 7 bases short and J 5 bases short, with 21 bases between. Germline V CDR1 and CDR2: LNHDA, SQIVND (reference sequence). CDR3 protein: CASTTTIGITDQPQHF. The CDR3 DNA reads TGTGCCAGTACCACCACAATAGGGATCACGGATCAGCCCCAGCATTTT.

The chain's CDR3 is CASSEGVGQGIGTEAFF. DNA of the CDR3: TGCGCCAGCAGTGAAGGGGTGGGACAGGGGATCGGTACTGAAGCTTTCTTT. This rearrangement joins TRBV10-2 to TRBJ1-1, with TRBD1 identical over 10 bases. Germline loops: CDR1 WSHSY, CDR2 SAAADI. The J segment lost 5 bases and the V segment lost 3 bases, leaving 12 bases of the junction unmatched. This CDR3 contains 17 residues.

DNA of the CDR3: TGCGCCAGCAGCCGGACAGGGGATAGCAATCAGCCCCAGCATTTT. Its translation: CASSRTGDSNQPQHF. The rearrangement uses TRBV5-1 and TRBJ1-5, with TRBD1 matching over 9 bases. With 4 bases clipped from V and 0 bases from J, the junction kept 2 bases outside the gene matches. Germline loops: CDR1 SGHRS, CDR2 YFSETQ. The CDR3 length is 15 residues.

The chain employs TRBV20-1 and TRBJ1-6; D is uncertain. The CDR3 runs to 13 residues. Looked up from germline, CDR1 is DFQATT and CDR2 is SNEGSKA (reference sequence). With 1 base removed from V and 8 bases from J, the gap between germline ends came to 9 bases. CDR3 residues: CSARVGGDSPLHF. The CDR3 DNA is TGCAGTGCTAGAGTAGGAGGAGATTCACCCCTCCACTTT.

The V gene is TRBV25-1, the J gene TRBJ1-1; D perhaps matches TRBD1 (5 bases). Germline loops: CDR1 MGHDK, CDR2 SYGVNS. V was pared by 3 bases and J by 1 base, with 9 bases between. The CDR3 totals 14 residues. The CDR3 loop reads CASSERGPNTEAFF. CDR3 nucleotides: TGTGCCAGCAGTGAGAGGGGACCGAACACTGAAGCTTTCTTT.

This clonotype appeared a few times. The V and J genes are TRBV6-4 and TRBJ1-5; D ambiguous. The V and J ends lost 4 bases and 4 bases respectively, with 8 bases between them. The CDR3 is made up of 13 amino acids. Germline CDR1 is MRHNA and CDR2 is SNTAGT. The CDR3 protein is CASSVGSNQPQHF. The CDR3 DNA follows: TGTGCCAGCAGTGTAGGTTCAAATCAGCCCCAGCATTTT.

This clonotype was counted between two and nine times. This chain connects TRBV20-1 to TRBJ2-3; D is unresolved. CDR1 DFQATT and CDR2 SNEGSKA come from the germline V gene (reference sequence). The V gene lost 3 bases and the J gene lost 0 bases, with 7 bases spanning the gap. The CDR3 consists of 13 residues. CDR3 in amino acids: CSASSPSTDTQYF. The CDR3 nucleotides read TGCAGTGCTAGTTCACCTAGCACAGATACGCAGTATTTT.

The genes are TRBV24-1 and TRBJ2-7, with TRBD2 identical over 10 bases. CDR3 length equals 16 residues. Germline CDR1 reads KGHDR; CDR2 reads SFDVKD. The ends lost 3 bases at V and 4 bases at J; junction bases unmatched: 8. In nucleotides, the CDR3 is TGTGCCACCAGTGATCCTCTAGCGGGAGAAGAGTACGAGCAGTACTTC. Amino acid sequence: CATSDPLAGEEYEQYF.

This clonotype was counted a single time. The rearrangement joins TRBV10-3 to TRBJ1-5; maybe TRBD1 (6 bases). The CDR3 is 14 amino acids. V was shortened by 10 bases and J by 0 bases, with 13 bases between the two germline ends. Germline assignment: CDR1 ENHRY and CDR2 SYGVKD. CDR3 DNA: TGTGCCACCAGGGGAGATACTAGCAATCAGCCCCAGCATTTT. Its protein product is CATRGDTSNQPQHF.

This sequence joins TRBV20-1 and TRBJ2-3; D is uncertain. Germline V CDR1 and CDR2: DFQATT, SNEGSKA (reference sequence). This CDR3 region has 13 residues. V lost 1 base, J lost 5 bases, and 10 bases lay in between. CDR3 protein: CSARAQSVDTQYF. CDR3 coding DNA: TGCAGTGCTAGAGCCCAATCTGTAGATACGCAGTATTTT.

This chain connects TRBV20-1 to TRBJ1-6; 9 nucleotides line up with TRBD1. Germline lookup yields CDR1 DFQATT and CDR2 SNEGSKA (reference sequence). The CDR3 extends over 15 amino acids. Germline trimming cut 1 base from V and 6 bases from J; bases unmatched to any gene: 4. CDR3 nucleotide sequence: TGCAGTGCTAGAGTGGGACAGGGAGTTAATTCACCCCTCCACTTT. Protein sequence: CSARVGQGVNSPLHF.

The V and J genes are TRBV6-5 and TRBJ2-7; D unclear. Trimming took 0 bases from V and 2 from J, leaving 11 bases between them. CDR3 length: 15 residues. Germline CDR1 MNHEY, CDR2 SVGAGI. In nucleotides, the CDR3 is TGTGCCAGCAGTTACTCTGCCCGGGCCGCCTACGAGCAGTACTTC. Protein: CASSYSARAAYEQYF.

The chain joins TRBV15 to TRBJ2-7; 9 bases map to TRBD2. V lost 6 bases, J lost 2 bases, and 5 bases stayed unmatched. CDR1 is LNHNV, CDR2 YYDKDF, per germline (reference sequence). This CDR3 spans 14 amino acids. The CDR3 DNA follows: TGTGCCACCAGTCGTAGCGGGGGCACCTACGAGCAGTACTTC. It yields the protein CATSRSGGTYEQYF.

CDR3 loop: CASSGANYEQYF. The CDR3 nucleotides read TGTGCCAGCAGTGGGGCCAACTACGAGCAGTACTTC. The chain combines TRBV2 with TRBJ2-7; D is unresolved. The CDR3 covers 12 residues. CDR1 and CDR2 from the germline V gene are SNHLY and FYNNEI. The V end was cut by 4 bases, the J end by 3 bases, with 7 bases between.

The CDR3 sequence: CASRLTGNTEAFF. The CDR3 DNA follows: TGTGCCAGCAGACTTACTGGCAACACTGAAGCTTTCTTT. The chain combines TRBV7-2 with TRBJ1-1; D uncertain. The CDR3 totals 13 residues. Deletions cut 6 bases from V and 2 bases from J, with 10 bases between. CDR1 SGHTA and CDR2 FQGNSA come from the germline V gene. Full variable domain (rest looked up from reference TRBV7-2 and TRBJ1-1): GAGVSQSPSNKVTEKGKDVELRCDPISGHTALYWYRQSLGQGLEFLIYFQGNSAPDKSGLPSDRFSAERTGGSVSTLTIQRTQQEDSAVYLCASRLTGNTEAFFGQGTRLTVV.

The V gene is TRBV7-3, the J gene TRBJ1-5; D not certain. V lost 5 bases, J lost 5 bases, and 10 bases lay in between. The CDR3 consists of 13 residues. The germline gives CDR1 SGHTA, CDR2 FQGTGA. CDR3: CASSATPDQPQHF. CDR3 nucleotides: TGTGCCAGCAGCGCCACGCCTGATCAGCCCCAGCATTTT.

This clonotype appeared many times. The rearrangement links TRBV5-8 to TRBJ2-2; D remains ambiguous. Trimming removed 0 bases from V and 3 bases from J, with 6 bases in between. Germline assignment: CDR1 SGHTS and CDR2 YDEGEE. This CDR3 spans 14 amino acids. For the CDR3, the DNA is TGTGCCAGCAGCTTGGACTTTTACACCGGGGAGCTGTTTTTT. Its protein product is CASSLDFYTGELFF.

The chain has TRBV20-1 and TRBJ2-7; no definite D call. V was cut by 1 base and J by 5 bases, with 9 bases left in between. Germline V gene data show CDR1 as DFQATT and CDR2 as SNEGSKA (reference sequence). The CDR3 loop spans 12 amino acids. This CDR3 reads CSARGQTDEQYF. Written as DNA, the CDR3 is TGCAGTGCTAGAGGTCAGACCGACGAGCAGTACTTC.

V and J are TRBV10-2 and TRBJ1-5; D is unclear. Per germline, CDR1 WSHSY and CDR2 SAAADI. The V gene lost 2 bases and the J gene lost 0 bases, with 8 bases spanning the gap. CDR3 size: 15 residues. CDR3 in amino acids: CASSEEQYSNQPQHF. The CDR3 region has the DNA TGCGCCAGCAGTGAGGAACAATATAGCAATCAGCCCCAGCATTTT.

The gene calls are TRBV25-1 and TRBJ1-6; D is undetermined. The V end lost 6 bases, the J end lost 10 bases, and 13 bases lay between the germline ends. Germline assignment: CDR1 MGHDK and CDR2 SYGVNS. The CDR3 covers 13 residues. The CDR3 here is CASRRMGLSPLHF. The CDR3 nucleotides read TGTGCCAGCAGAAGAATGGGGTTGTCACCCCTCCACTTT. Filled out from reference TRBV25-1 and TRBJ1-6, the complete variable domain reads EADIYQTPRYLVIGTGKKITLECSQTMGHDKMYWYQQDPGMELHLIHYSYGVNSTEKGDLSSESTVSRIRTEHFPLTLESARPSHTSQYLCASRRMGLSPLHFGNGTRLTVT.

The chain carries TRBV10-3 and TRBJ2-1, with 11 bases matching TRBD2. With V trimmed by 6 bases and J by 7 bases, 5 bases remained unmatched. Germline loops: CDR1 ENHRY, CDR2 SYGVKD. The CDR3 runs 14 residues. The CDR3 DNA is TGTGCCATCAGGGCTAGCGGGAGGAATAATGAGCAGTTCTTC. This codes for CAIRASGRNNEQFF.

The rearrangement links TRBV2 to TRBJ1-2, with D hard to call. The CDR3 length is 11 residues. V was trimmed by 7 bases and J by 11 bases, leaving 14 bases between them. Germline assignment: CDR1 SNHLY and CDR2 FYNNEI. CDR3 bases: TGTGCCAGCACCGAAGACGGACCATACACCTTC. It codes for CASTEDGPYTF.

The chain combines TRBV20-1 with TRBJ1-2, with 7 positions matching TRBD1. Germline values: CDR1 DFQATT, CDR2 SNEGSKA (reference sequence). This CDR3 is built from 11 residues. The CDR3 region has the DNA TGCACCCCAGGGGGGGCTCACGGCTACACCTTC. Its protein is CTPGGAHGYTF.

The rearrangement uses TRBV10-3 and TRBJ2-5, with 8 bases matching TRBD2. This CDR3 region has 13 residues. CDR1 and CDR2 (germline): ENHRY, SYGVKD. Unmatched junction bases numbered 8, after V lost 10 bases and J lost 4 bases. DNA for the CDR3: TGTGCCACCCAGGTAGCGGGATCAGAGACCCAGTACTTC. Encoded protein: CATQVAGSETQYF.

The CDR3 DNA is TGCAGTGCTAGAGATGAGCGGAGCTCCTATAATTCACCCCTCCACTTT. Its translation: CSARDERSSYNSPLHF. The rearrangement joins TRBV20-1 to TRBJ1-6; no firm D call. V lost 0 bases and J 0 bases, leaving 9 bases between the germline ends. The CDR3 is 16 residues long. Per germline, CDR1 DFQATT and CDR2 SNEGSKA (reference sequence).